These T cell receptor beta chains were read from a single sample in a study of CD8 T cells in ankylosing spondylitis. TCRdb reprocessed the 5' RACE reads with MiXCR, giving one entry per CDR3 protein. The sample lists just under 350,000 distinct CDR3 sequences, approximately 14% occurring once. The sample comprised blood, either unsorted or a sorted T cell fraction (not recorded which). These receptors were collected from a male donor with ankylosing spondylitis or in good health (not recorded which). CDR3s include the opening cysteine and the closing phenylalanine or tryptophan. The order of the fields is D gene, V gene, J gene, clone size, CDR3 DNA, CDR3 protein. D genes are given only for firm matches. A clone size is listed for some rows: how often the clone was seen (once, few, many), or a class if it is expanded.

.,TRBV6-2/TRBV6-3,TRBJ1-2,.,TGTGCCAGCAGCGATCGGACCAGGGACGGCTACACCTTC,CASSDRTRDGYTF
.,TRBV5-1,TRBJ2-5,few,TGCGCCAGCAGCTTATCCGGGGGTTGGTTGGAAGAGACCCAGTACTTC,CASSLSGGWLEETQYF
TRBD1,TRBV4-1,TRBJ2-4,.,TGCGCCAGCAGCCAAGGACAGGGGGCCGTCGGAAACATTCAGTACTTC,CASSQGQGAVGNIQYF
TRBD2,TRBV9,TRBJ2-3,many,TGTGCCAGCAGTGCCGGACTAGGTAGCACAGATACGCAGTATTTT,CASSAGLGSTDTQYF
.,TRBV24-1,TRBJ2-3,.,TGTGCCACCAGTGATTTGCAGGATCCCACAGATACGCAGTATTTT,CATSDLQDPTDTQYF
TRBD1,TRBV3-1,TRBJ1-3,.,TGTGCCACCGGGACAGGCCTCCTCTCTGGAAACACCATATATTTT,CATGTGLLSGNTIYF
.,TRBV5-1,TRBJ2-1,few,TGCGCCAGCAGCTTGGAGCCAGGGTACAATGAGCAGTTCTTC,CASSLEPGYNEQFF
.,TRBV5-1,TRBJ1-1,many,TGCGCCAGCAGCCAGGACGGGAACACTGAAGCTTTCTTT,CASSQDGNTEAFF
.,TRBV20-1,TRBJ1-5,many,TGCAGTGCTTTCAATAGAGGTGAGGGTCAGCCCCAGCATTTT,CSAFNRGEGQPQHF
TRBD1,TRBV20-1,TRBJ1-2,few,TGCAGTGCTAGCACAGGGGCTAACTATGGCTACACCTTC,CSASTGANYGYTF
.,TRBV12-3/TRBV12-4,TRBJ2-7,many,TGTGCCAGCAGGTCTTTGGTCGGCGAGCAGTACTTC,CASRSLVGEQYF
.,TRBV11-3,TRBJ2-3,.,TGTGCCAGCAGCCCGAGGAGGCGAGCAGAAGCAGATACGCAGTATTTT,CASSPRRRAEADTQYF
.,TRBV12-3/TRBV12-4,TRBJ2-6,many,TGTGCCAGCAGTTTCGGAGTCGATGGGGCCAACGTCCTGACTTTC,CASSFGVDGANVLTF
.,TRBV5-1,TRBJ1-3,few,TGCGCCAGCAGCTTGGAATTCTCCGGATCGGGAAACACCATATATTTT,CASSLEFSGSGNTIYF
.,TRBV3-1,TRBJ2-1,many,TGTGCCAGCAGCCAAGGGCGGGACAATGAGCAGTTCTTC,CASSQGRDNEQFF
.,TRBV5-1,TRBJ2-5,.,TGCGCCAGCAGCACCCCTAGGGCAGTCCAAGAGACCCAGTACTTC,CASSTPRAVQETQYF
.,TRBV27,TRBJ2-5,.,.,CASSSSLAAEETQYF
.,TRBV5-1,TRBJ2-3,.,TGCGCCAGCAGCTTGGATGGGAGAGATACGCAGTATTTT,CASSLDGRDTQYF
TRBD1,TRBV12-3/TRBV12-4,TRBJ1-2,.,TGTGCCAGCAGGACCCAGGGGGAGGTTTATGGCTACACCTTC,CASRTQGEVYGYTF
.,TRBV3-1,TRBJ1-1,few,TGTGCCAGCAGCCAAAGGTCACGGAACACTGAAGCTTTCTTT,CASSQRSRNTEAFF
.,TRBV2,TRBJ2-2,.,TGTGCCAGCAGGGGGGCTAGCGCTAACACCGGGGAGCTGTTTTTT,CASRGASANTGELFF
TRBD2,TRBV5-1,TRBJ2-1,many,TGCGCCAGCAGCTCAACTTTAGCGGGGAGCTCCTACAATGAGCAGTTCTTC,CASSSTLAGSSYNEQFF
TRBD1,TRBV10-3,TRBJ2-7,.,TGTGCCATCAGTGAGTTGACAGGGCCCTACGAGCAGTACTTC,CAISELTGPYEQYF
.,TRBV9,TRBJ2-2,.,TGTGCCAGCAGCGTTCCTCCGGGCACCGGGGAGCTGTTTTTT,CASSVPPGTGELFF
.,TRBV3-1,TRBJ2-6,.,TGTGCCAGCAGCCATCTATCAGGGGCCAACGTCCTGACTTTC,CASSHLSGANVLTF
TRBD1,TRBV7-9,TRBJ1-2,.,TGTGCCAGCAGCTTAACAGGGGGAGTGATGGGCTACACCTTC,CASSLTGGVMGYTF
TRBD1,TRBV18,TRBJ2-7,few,TGTGCCAGCTCAGAGGGGGCTTGGTACGAGCAGTACTTC,CASSEGAWYEQYF
.,TRBV20-1,TRBJ1-6,few,TGCAGTGCTCACCGTGGGGGGTTGAATTCACCCCTCCACTTT,CSAHRGGLNSPLHF
.,TRBV18,TRBJ2-2,.,TGTGCCAGCTCACCAGAGGGGCAGCTAGCCGGGGAGCTGTTTTTT,CASSPEGQLAGELFF
.,TRBV7-2,TRBJ1-1,.,TGTGCCAGCAGCTTTATGCAGAACGAAGCTTTCTTT,CASSFMQNEAFF
.,TRBV12-3/TRBV12-4,TRBJ2-5,few,TGTGCCAGCAACCTACTAGGCAAAGAGACCCAGTACTTC,CASNLLGKETQYF
.,TRBV4-1,TRBJ2-3,.,TGCGCCAGCAGCCAAGCAATGGGGGAGTCAGATACGCAGTATTTT,CASSQAMGESDTQYF
.,TRBV7-9,TRBJ2-5,.,TGTGCCAGCAGCTTGAGAGGGGGATATGTTGGGACCCAGTACTTC,CASSLRGGYVGTQYF
.,TRBV24-1,TRBJ2-1,.,TGTGCCCCTGGCTACAATGAGCAGTTCTTC,CAPGYNEQFF
.,TRBV12-3/TRBV12-4,TRBJ2-2,.,TGTGCCAGCAGCAACCTAAGGGTGGCCGGGGAGCTGTTTTTT,CASSNLRVAGELFF
TRBD1,TRBV3-1,TRBJ2-2,few,TGTGCCAGCAGCCAAGAGAGGACAGGGAGCCCCGGGGAGCTGTTTTTT,CASSQERTGSPGELFF
.,TRBV7-2,TRBJ1-5,few,TGTGCCAGCAGCTTAGGGGGACGGGTCAATCAGCCCCAGCATTTT,CASSLGGRVNQPQHF
.,TRBV18,TRBJ1-1,few,TGTGCCAGCTCGACCCGGACTGAAGCTTTCTTT,CASSTRTEAFF
.,TRBV12-3/TRBV12-4,TRBJ2-7,.,TGTGCCAGCAGTTTGAGGGGAGCGGCCTCCTACGAGCAGTACTTC,CASSLRGAASYEQYF
TRBD2,TRBV12-5,TRBJ2-5,.,TGTGCTAGTGGTTCCGGACTAGCTTCGTACCAAGAGACCCAGTACTTC,CASGSGLASYQETQYF
.,TRBV15,TRBJ1-1,.,TGTGCAACCAGGGCGAACACTGAAGCTTTCTTT,CATRANTEAFF
.,TRBV3-1,TRBJ1-1,many,TGTGCCAGCAGCCGACAGAACACTGAAGCTTTCTTT,CASSRQNTEAFF
.,TRBV6-1,TRBJ2-7,.,TGTGCCAGCAGCTTCATTCCCGCCCCTCCCTACGAGCAGTACTTC,CASSFIPAPPYEQYF
.,TRBV5-1,TRBJ1-5,.,TGCGCCAGCAGCTTCGTATCAGGGGATCAGCCCCAGCATTTT,CASSFVSGDQPQHF
.,TRBV6-5,TRBJ2-7,.,TGTGCCAGCAGTTACTCCCAGGGGATGGGTGTGGGGGAGCAGTACTTC,CASSYSQGMGVGEQYF
.,TRBV5-1,TRBJ1-6,many,TGCGCCAGCAGCTCCGGACAGATCTATAATTCACCCCTCCACTTT,CASSSGQIYNSPLHF
TRBD1,TRBV5-1,TRBJ2-1,.,TGCGCCTCGGGGACAGTTTACAATGAGCAGTTCTTC,CASGTVYNEQFF
TRBD1,TRBV15,TRBJ1-2,many,TGTGCCACCAGCAGAGGACAGGGGGGATATGGCTACACCTTC,CATSRGQGGYGYTF
.,TRBV6-2/TRBV6-3,TRBJ2-7,few,TGTGCCAGCAGTTACTCGGGACGGATCGGGAAGTACTTC,CASSYSGRIGKYF
.,TRBV15,TRBJ2-5,few,TGTGCCACCAGCAGATCCCCTCCTAGAGGGGGAGAGACCCAGTACTTC,CATSRSPPRGGETQYF